This T cell receptor (beta chain) emerged from a study of T cells after yellow fever vaccination. Notes on this clonotype: Its target is not known.

Losses at the gene ends were 4 bases for V and 4 bases for J; bases not matched to a gene: 6. Germline V gene data show CDR1 as DFQATT and CDR2 as SNEGSKA (reference sequence). There are 14 residues in the CDR3. Study results and caveats: When the response was secondary, it was weaker but reached its peak faster, day 5 versus 15. Primary-vaccination clones mostly resurfaced post-booster (under 98% CD4, more than 85% CD8).

TCRdb reprocessed the 5' RACE reads with MiXCR, giving one entry per CDR3 protein. The repertoire holds 450,000 to 650,000 distinct CDR3 sequences, with 21% as singletons. The receptor's source is a man between 18 and 35 years old who received the YFV17D yellow fever vaccine. The V gene is TRBV20-1, the J gene TRBJ2-5, with 10 positions matching TRBD2. Sample: PBMCs, taken about 20 days after the first yellow fever vaccination. The CDR3 region is CSAIQRGGGETQYF. As DNA, the CDR3 is TGCAGTGCTATCCAGCGGGGGGGTGGAGAGACCCAGTACTTC.